One and the same sample provided the 21 T cell receptor beta chains below, sequenced in a study of cytomegalovirus exposure and HLA in healthy donors. The repertoire was sequenced with immunoSEQ multiplex PCR; TCRdb's copy has only in-frame clones and lacks some. The data show more than 95,000 clones, approximately 94% seen once. The sequenced material came from PBMCs. These TCRs come from a man younger than 35 in good health and CMV-seronegative.

The J gene is TRBJ1-5, the V gene TRBV9; 7 bases fit TRBD1. Germline V gene sequence: CDR1 SGDLS, CDR2 YYNGEE. The CDR3 is made up of 15 amino acids. V shed 0 bases and J 4 bases; nucleotides not matched to a gene: 4. In DNA, the CDR3 is TGTGCCAGCAGCGTAGATCCAGGGGGAAATCAGCCCCAGCATTTT. It is translated as CASSVDPGGNQPQHF. The full variable domain, completed using reference TRBV9 and TRBJ1-5, is DSGVTQTPKHLITATGQRVTLRCSPRSGDLSVYWYQQSLDQGLQFLIQYYNGEERAKGNILERFSAQQFPDLHSELNLSSLELGDSALYFCASSVDPGGNQPQHFGDGTRLSIL.

The V call is TRBV30, the J call TRBJ2-5; D gene ambiguous. V was clipped by 0 bases and J by 4 bases, with 12 bases between them. Looked up from germline, CDR1 is GTSNPN and CDR2 is SVGIG (reference sequence). The CDR3 loop spans 14 amino acids. Here the CDR3 DNA reads TGTGCCTGGAGTGTACTGGCGGCCCTAGAGACCCAGTACTTC. This sequence encodes CAWSVLAALETQYF.

This clone has a single count. The chain joins TRBV6-5 to TRBJ1-1, with TRBD1 identical over 7 bases. V shed 6 bases and J 7 bases; nucleotides not matched to a gene: 8. The CDR3 is made up of 13 amino acids. Germline lookup yields CDR1 MNHEY and CDR2 SVGAGI. CDR3 protein: CASSVPGTDEAFF. For the CDR3, the DNA is TGTGCCAGCAGCGTACCTGGGACAGATGAAGCTTTCTTT.

The sample holds a few counts of this clone. J is TRBJ2-5 and V is TRBV6-6; the D gene is possibly TRBD2 (5 bases). Trimming left V 2 bases short and J 5 bases short, with 6 bases between. CDR3 size: 12 residues. Germline V CDR1 and CDR2: MNHNY, SVGAGI (reference sequence). The CDR3 is CASSYGGETQYF. The CDR3 DNA reads as TGTGCCAGCAGTTACGGCGGGGAGACCCAGTACTTC.

The CDR3 nucleotides are TGTGCCAGCAGTTTGGCAGGGGGGAACGGGAGGGTCTCAGGGCAGTACTTC. It specifies CASSLAGGNGRVSGQYF. This chain connects TRBV27 to TRBJ2-7, with D possibly TRBD2 on 8 matching bases. This CDR3 is built from 17 residues. Trimming shortened V by 3 bases and J by 9 bases, and 27 bases separated the two germline ends. Germline V lookup: CDR1 MNHEY, CDR2 SMNVEV (reference sequence).

V and J are TRBV9 and TRBJ2-1; 8 bases are a match to TRBD2. V trimming: 0 bases; J trimming: 6 bases; junction bases outside the gene matches: 17. The germline gives CDR1 SGDLS, CDR2 YYNGEE. The CDR3 loop spans 19 amino acids. The CDR3 DNA reads as TGTGCCAGCAGCGTAGGCGGGTTGGGGACGGGACTAGGGCTCAATGAGCAGTTCTTC. Translation gives CASSVGGLGTGLGLNEQFF.

The genes are TRBV30 and TRBJ2-3; TRBD1 agrees at 9 bases. The CDR3 is made up of 12 amino acids. The trim removed 8 bases at V and 3 bases at J, leaving 3 bases unmatched. Germline lookup yields CDR1 GTSNPN and CDR2 SVGIG (reference sequence). CDR3 nucleotides: TGTGCCCAAGACAGGGGGACAGATACGCAGTATTTT. Protein product: CAQDRGTDTQYF.

This clone was picked up one time. The rearrangement links TRBV18 to TRBJ2-1, with D maybe TRBD2 (6 bases). Germline lookup yields CDR1 KGHSH and CDR2 LQKENI. This CDR3 has 17 amino acids. The V end was cut by 3 bases, the J end by 1 base, with 16 bases between. The CDR3 protein is CASSPSWGGTSYNEQFF. Written as DNA, the CDR3 is TGTGCCAGCTCACCCAGCTGGGGCGGGACTTCCTACAATGAGCAGTTCTTC. Full variable domain (outside the CDR3, taken from reference TRBV18 and TRBJ2-1): NAGVMQNPRHLVRRRGQEARLRCSPMKGHSHVYWYRQLPEEGLKFMVYLQKENIIDESGMPKERFSAEFPKEGPSILRIQQVVRGDSAAYFCASSPSWGGTSYNEQFFGPGTRLTVL.

V usage is TRBV7-8 and J usage is TRBJ2-3, with D uncertain. Germline V lookup: CDR1 SGHVS, CDR2 FQNEAQ. The CDR3 is made up of 11 amino acids. V gave up 5 bases and J gave up 2 bases, with 2 bases separating them. The CDR3 DNA is TGTGCCAGCAGCCACACAGATACGCAGTATTTT. Its protein product is CASSHTDTQYF.

The chain employs TRBV27 and TRBJ2-7; the D gene is possibly TRBD1 (6 bases). From germline, CDR1 is MNHEY and CDR2 SMNVEV (reference sequence). With 2 bases removed from V and 2 bases from J, the gap between germline ends came to 13 bases. This CDR3 is built from 15 residues. The CDR3 is CASSLQGTLPYEQYF. For the CDR3, the DNA is TGTGCCAGCAGTTTACAGGGGACATTACCCTACGAGCAGTACTTC.

This clone was seen once. This chain joins TRBV27 and TRBJ2-7, with TRBD2 matching 9 bases. The trim removed 8 bases at V and 5 bases at J, leaving 10 bases unmatched. The germline V gene has CDR1 MNHEY and CDR2 SMNVEV (reference sequence). CDR3 size: 14 residues. The CDR3 region is CASFDSGRNNEQYF. The CDR3 nucleotides are TGTGCCAGCTTCGATAGCGGGAGAAATAACGAGCAGTACTTC.

This clone was observed once. This sequence joins TRBV7-3 and TRBJ2-1, with TRBD2 as a possible D gene (6 bases). Germline CDR1 and CDR2: SGHTA and FQGTGA. The CDR3 contains 13 residues. V lost 5 bases and J 8 bases, leaving 13 bases between the germline ends. CDR3 in DNA: TGTGCCAGCAGCCCGACTAGTACCCATGAGCAGTTCTTC. Residues: CASSPTSTHEQFF. Full variable domain (rest looked up from reference TRBV7-3 and TRBJ2-1): GAGVSQTPSNKVTEKGKYVELRCDPISGHTALYWYRQSLGQGPEFLIYFQGTGAADDSGLPNDRFFAVRPEGSVSTLKIQRTERGDSAVYLCASSPTSTHEQFFGPGTRLTVL.

The chain links TRBV7-6 to TRBJ1-1, with D possibly matching TRBD1 (5 bases). The CDR3 extends over 18 amino acids. Trimming cost V 1 base and J 1 base, with 19 bases left between them. CDR1 SGHVS and CDR2 FNYEAQ come from the germline V gene. CDR3 bases: TGTGCCAGCAGCTTAGTCCCCGGGGCGGGGTCGCGGAACACTGAAGCTTTCTTT. This encodes CASSLVPGAGSRNTEAFF. The full variable domain, in which reference TRBV7-6 and TRBJ1-1 provide the parts outside the CDR3, is GAGVSQSPRYKVTKRGQDVALRCDPISGHVSLYWYRQALGQGPEFLTYFNYEAQQDKSGLPNDRFSAERPEGSISTLTIQRTEQRDSAMYRCASSLVPGAGSRNTEAFFGQGTRLTVV.

This clone was found once. J is TRBJ2-1 and V is TRBV19; 8 bases map to TRBD1. This CDR3 has 16 residues. Germline CDR1 reads LNHDA; CDR2 reads SQIVND (reference sequence). J lost 9 bases, V lost 1 base, and 11 bases had no gene match. CDR3 in DNA: TGTGCCAGTAGTATAGGTCCGAGACAGGGGTATATTGAGCAGTTCTTC. This gives the protein CASSIGPRQGYIEQFF.

V is TRBV11-3 and J is TRBJ2-1, with 11 bases fitting TRBD1. The CDR3 is 15 amino acids. J gave up 6 bases and V 5 bases, and 6 bases lay outside the gene matches. In germline, CDR1 is SGHNT, CDR2 YENEEA. The DNA of the CDR3 is TGTGCCAGCAGCCCTCCCGGGACAGGGGGCAATGAGCAGTTCTTC. Its protein is CASSPPGTGGNEQFF.

The chain recombines TRBV9 with TRBJ2-7; 7 nucleotides line up with TRBD1. The V segment lost 4 bases and the J segment 5 bases; nucleotides outside the gene matches: 12. The CDR3 contains 15 residues. CDR1 SGDLS and CDR2 YYNGEE come from the germline V gene. The CDR3 DNA reads TGTGCCAGCAGCCCTGGGGGAACAGGGGTGAACGAGCAGTACTTC. Translated: CASSPGGTGVNEQYF.

This clone was observed a single time. The chain is built from TRBV28 and TRBJ2-1; D may be TRBD2 (7 bases). CDR1 MDHEN and CDR2 SYDVKM come from the germline V gene. Trimming pared 4 bases from V and 9 bases from J, leaving 19 bases between. The CDR3 contains 15 residues. CDR3 DNA: TGTGCCAGCAGTTCGCTAAGGGGGGGGATGAGTGAGCAGTTCTTC. Protein: CASSSLRGGMSEQFF.

The rearrangement links TRBV15 to TRBJ2-1, with 8 bases identical to TRBD2. The CDR3 has 16 residues. Germline values: CDR1 LNHNV, CDR2 YYDKDF (reference sequence). V trimming: 3 bases; J trimming: 3 bases; junction bases outside the gene matches: 7. CDR3 protein: CATSRDGLAVYNEQFF. CDR3 sequence (DNA): TGTGCCACCAGCAGGGACGGACTAGCAGTCTACAATGAGCAGTTCTTC.

This clone was detected once. The chain has TRBV5-1 and TRBJ1-1; D may be TRBD1 (5 bases). Germline assignment: CDR1 SGHRS and CDR2 YFSETQ. Between the trimmed V and J ends, which lost 0 bases and 4 bases, there was a span of 7 bases. CDR3 length equals 13 residues. As DNA, the CDR3 is TGCGCCAGCAGCTTGGACGGGGGCACTGAAGCTTTCTTT. Translating gives CASSLDGGTEAFF.

The CDR3 bases are TGTGCCAGCCTCTCAGGGGCTGAAGCTTTCTTT. Amino acids: CASLSGAEAFF. The V gene is TRBV25-1, the J gene TRBJ1-1; D may be TRBD1 (6 bases). V was pared by 8 bases and J by 6 bases, with 10 bases between. The CDR3 extends over 11 amino acids. CDR1 and CDR2 from the germline V gene are MGHDK and SYGVNS.

The chain employs TRBV28 and TRBJ2-1; tentatively, D is TRBD2 (5 bases). Germline CDR1 reads MDHEN; CDR2 reads SYDVKM. The CDR3 loop spans 12 amino acids. Trimming stripped 4 bases from V and 6 bases from J, with 7 bases between. The chain's CDR3 is CASSWAGNEQFF. DNA of the CDR3: TGTGCCAGCAGTTGGGCGGGCAATGAGCAGTTCTTC. The variable domain in full, completed from reference TRBV28 and TRBJ2-1, reads DVKVTQSSRYLVKRTGEKVFLECVQDMDHENMFWYRQDPGLGLRLIYFSYDVKMKEKGDIPEGYSVSREKKERFSLILESASTNQTSMYLCASSWAGNEQFFGPGTRLTVL.